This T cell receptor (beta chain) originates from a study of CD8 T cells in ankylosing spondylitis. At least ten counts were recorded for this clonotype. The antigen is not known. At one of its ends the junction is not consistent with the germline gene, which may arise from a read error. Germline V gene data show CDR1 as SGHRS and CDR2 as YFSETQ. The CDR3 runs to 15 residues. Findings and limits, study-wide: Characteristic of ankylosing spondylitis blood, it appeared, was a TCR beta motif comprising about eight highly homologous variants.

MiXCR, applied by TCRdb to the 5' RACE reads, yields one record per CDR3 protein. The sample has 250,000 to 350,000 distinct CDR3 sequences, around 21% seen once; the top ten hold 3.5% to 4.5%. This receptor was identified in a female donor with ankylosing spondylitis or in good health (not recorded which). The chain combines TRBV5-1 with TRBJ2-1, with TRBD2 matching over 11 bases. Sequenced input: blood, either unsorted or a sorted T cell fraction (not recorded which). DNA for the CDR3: TGTGCCAGCAGTTTGGGACTAGCGGACTACAATGAGCAGTTCTTC. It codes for CASSLGLADYNEQFF.